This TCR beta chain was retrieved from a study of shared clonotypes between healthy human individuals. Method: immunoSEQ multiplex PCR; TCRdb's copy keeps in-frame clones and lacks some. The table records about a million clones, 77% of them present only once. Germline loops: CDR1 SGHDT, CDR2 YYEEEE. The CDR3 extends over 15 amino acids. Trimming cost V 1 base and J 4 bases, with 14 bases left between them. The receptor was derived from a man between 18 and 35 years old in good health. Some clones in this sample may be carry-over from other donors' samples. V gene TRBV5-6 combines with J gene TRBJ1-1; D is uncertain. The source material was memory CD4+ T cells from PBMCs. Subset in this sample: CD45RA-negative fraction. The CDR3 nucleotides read TGTGCCAGCAGCTTGAGCGTTTTTTCGGGCACTGAAGCTTTCTTT. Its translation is CASSLSVFSGTEAFF.